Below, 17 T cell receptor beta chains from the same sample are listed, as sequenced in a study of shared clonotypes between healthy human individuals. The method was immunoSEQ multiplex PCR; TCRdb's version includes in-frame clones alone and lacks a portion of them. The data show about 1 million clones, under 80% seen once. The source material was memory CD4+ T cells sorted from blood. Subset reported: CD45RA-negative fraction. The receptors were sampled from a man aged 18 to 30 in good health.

The CDR3 DNA is TGTGCCAGCTCACGGGACGTCAACGAGCAGTACTTC. The encoded protein is CASSRDVNEQYF. The chain is built from TRBV18 and TRBJ2-7, with D perhaps matching TRBD1 or TRBD2 (5 bases each). The V end was cut by 4 bases, the J end by 5 bases, with 9 bases between. Germline CDR1 reads KGHSH; CDR2 reads LQKENI. The CDR3 covers 12 residues. Drawing the rest from reference TRBV18 and TRBJ2-7, the complete variable domain is NAGVMQNPRHLVRRRGQEARLRCSPMKGHSHVYWYRQLPEEGLKFMVYLQKENIIDESGMPKERFSAEFPKEGPSILRIQQVVRGDSAAYFCASSRDVNEQYFGPGTRLTVT.

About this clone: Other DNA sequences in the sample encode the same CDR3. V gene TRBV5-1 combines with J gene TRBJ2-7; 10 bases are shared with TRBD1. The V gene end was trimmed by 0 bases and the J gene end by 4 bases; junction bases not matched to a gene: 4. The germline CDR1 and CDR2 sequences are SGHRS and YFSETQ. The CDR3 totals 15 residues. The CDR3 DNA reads TGCGCCAGCAGCTTGGGGGGACAGGGGACTTACGAGCAGTACTTC. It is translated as CASSLGGQGTYEQYF.

The DNA of the CDR3 is TGCGCCAGCAGCTTTGGGGGGATGGAAGAGACCCAGTACTTC. Residues: CASSFGGMEETQYF. This sequence joins TRBV5-1 and TRBJ2-5; possible D gene TRBD2, 6 bases. CDR1 and CDR2 (germline): SGHRS, YFSETQ. Trimming took 2 bases from V and 3 from J, leaving 11 bases between them. This CDR3 comprises 14 residues.

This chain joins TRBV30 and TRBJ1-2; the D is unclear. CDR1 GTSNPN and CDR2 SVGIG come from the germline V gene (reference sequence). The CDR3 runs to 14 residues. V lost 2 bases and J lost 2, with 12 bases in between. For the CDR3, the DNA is TGTGCCTGGAGTCGGTCAGAAGGGAACTATGGCTACACCTTC. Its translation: CAWSRSEGNYGYTF.

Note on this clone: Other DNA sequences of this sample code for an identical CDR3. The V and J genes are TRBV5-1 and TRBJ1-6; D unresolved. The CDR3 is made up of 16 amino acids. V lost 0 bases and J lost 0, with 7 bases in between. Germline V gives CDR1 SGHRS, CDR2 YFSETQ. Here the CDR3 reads CASSLAPSSYNSPLHF. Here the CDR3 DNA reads TGCGCCAGCAGCTTGGCCCCGAGCTCCTATAATTCACCCCTCCACTTT.

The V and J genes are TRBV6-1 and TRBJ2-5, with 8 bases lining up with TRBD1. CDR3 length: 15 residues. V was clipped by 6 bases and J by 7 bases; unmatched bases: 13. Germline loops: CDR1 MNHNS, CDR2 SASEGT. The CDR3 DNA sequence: TGTGCCAGCAGAGATGCCGGGACAGGAGTTGTGACCCAGTACTTC. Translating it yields CASRDAGTGVVTQYF.

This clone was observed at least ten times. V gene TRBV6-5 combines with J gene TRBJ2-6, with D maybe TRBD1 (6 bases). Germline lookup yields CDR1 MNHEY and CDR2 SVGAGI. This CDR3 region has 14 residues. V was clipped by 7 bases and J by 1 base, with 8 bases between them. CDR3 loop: CASTGQSGANVLTF. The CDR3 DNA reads TGTGCCAGCACCGGACAGTCTGGGGCCAACGTCCTGACTTTC.

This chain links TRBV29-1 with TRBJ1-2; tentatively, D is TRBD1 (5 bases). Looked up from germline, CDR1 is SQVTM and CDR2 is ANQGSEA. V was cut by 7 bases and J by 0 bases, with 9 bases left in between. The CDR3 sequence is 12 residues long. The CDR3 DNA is TGCAGCGGACAGAACCCTAACTATGGCTACACCTTC. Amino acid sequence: CSGQNPNYGYTF.

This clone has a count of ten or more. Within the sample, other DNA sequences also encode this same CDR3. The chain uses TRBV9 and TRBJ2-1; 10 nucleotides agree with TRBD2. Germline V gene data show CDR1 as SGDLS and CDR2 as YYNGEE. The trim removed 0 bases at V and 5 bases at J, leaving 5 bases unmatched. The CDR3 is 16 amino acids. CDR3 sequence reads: CASSVVPSGSNNEQFF. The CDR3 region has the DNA TGTGCCAGCAGCGTAGTCCCTAGCGGGAGTAACAATGAGCAGTTCTTC. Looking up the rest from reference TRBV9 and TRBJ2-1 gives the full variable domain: DSGVTQTPKHLITATGQRVTLRCSPRSGDLSVYWYQQSLDQGLQFLIQYYNGEERAKGNILERFSAQQFPDLHSELNLSSLELGDSALYFCASSVVPSGSNNEQFFGPGTRLTVL.

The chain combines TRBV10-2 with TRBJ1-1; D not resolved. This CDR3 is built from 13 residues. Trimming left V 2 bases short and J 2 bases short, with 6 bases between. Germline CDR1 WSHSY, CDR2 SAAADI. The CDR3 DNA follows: TGCGCCAGCAGTGAGGGAGGAAACACTGAAGCTTTCTTT. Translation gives CASSEGGNTEAFF.

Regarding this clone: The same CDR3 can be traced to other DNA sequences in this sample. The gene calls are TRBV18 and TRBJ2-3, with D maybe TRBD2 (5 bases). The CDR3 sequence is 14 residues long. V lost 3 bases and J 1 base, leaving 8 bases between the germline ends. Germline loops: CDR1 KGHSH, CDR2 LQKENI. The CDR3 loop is CASSPRGGTDTQYF. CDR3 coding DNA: TGTGCCAGCTCACCCCGGGGTGGCACAGATACGCAGTATTTT. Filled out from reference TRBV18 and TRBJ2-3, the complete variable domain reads NAGVMQNPRHLVRRRGQEARLRCSPMKGHSHVYWYRQLPEEGLKFMVYLQKENIIDESGMPKERFSAEFPKEGPSILRIQQVVRGDSAAYFCASSPRGGTDTQYFGPGTRLTVL.

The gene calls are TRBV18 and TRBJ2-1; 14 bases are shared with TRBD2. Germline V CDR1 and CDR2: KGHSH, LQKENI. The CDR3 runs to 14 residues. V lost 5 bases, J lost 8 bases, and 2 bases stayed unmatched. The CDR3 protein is CASSGTSGSDEQFF. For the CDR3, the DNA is TGTGCCAGCTCAGGGACTAGCGGGAGCGATGAGCAGTTCTTC.

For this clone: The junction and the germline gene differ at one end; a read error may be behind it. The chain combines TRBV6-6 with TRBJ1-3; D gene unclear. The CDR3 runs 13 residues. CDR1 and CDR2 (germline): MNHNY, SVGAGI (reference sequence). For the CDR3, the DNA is TGTGCCAGCAGTTACTCGACTGGGAACACCATATATTTT. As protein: CASSYSTGNTIYF.

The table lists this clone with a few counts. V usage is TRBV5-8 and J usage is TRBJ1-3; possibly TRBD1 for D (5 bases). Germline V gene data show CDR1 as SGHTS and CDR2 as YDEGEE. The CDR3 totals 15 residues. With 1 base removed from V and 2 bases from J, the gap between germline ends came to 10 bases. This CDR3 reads CASSLYRTTGNTIYF. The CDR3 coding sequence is TGTGCCAGCAGCTTGTACAGGACAACTGGAAACACCATATATTTT.

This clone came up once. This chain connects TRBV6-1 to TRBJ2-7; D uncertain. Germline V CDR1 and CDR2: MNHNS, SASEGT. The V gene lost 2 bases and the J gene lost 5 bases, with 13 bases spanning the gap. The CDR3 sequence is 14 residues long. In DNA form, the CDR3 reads TGTGCCAGCAGTGAAATCCTTAGGGTACACGAGCAGTACTTC. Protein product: CASSEILRVHEQYF.

The CDR3 coding sequence is TGTGCCAGCAGCTTAGGAGGAACAGGGCTGGTGGACGAGCAGTACTTC. It specifies CASSLGGTGLVDEQYF. The rearrangement links TRBV7-9 to TRBJ2-7, with D maybe TRBD1 (6 bases). The CDR3 length is 16 residues. With 1 base removed from V and 5 bases from J, the gap between germline ends came to 18 bases. Germline-derived CDR1 and CDR2 are SEHNR and FQNEAQ (reference sequence).

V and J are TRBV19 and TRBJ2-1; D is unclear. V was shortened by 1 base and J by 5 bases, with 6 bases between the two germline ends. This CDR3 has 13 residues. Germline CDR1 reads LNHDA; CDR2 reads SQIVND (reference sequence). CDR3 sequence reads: CASSIAGDNEQFF. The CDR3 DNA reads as TGTGCCAGTAGTATAGCGGGCGACAATGAGCAGTTCTTC.